Presented here are 23 T cell receptor beta chains from one specimen sequenced in a study of T-cell memory formation after mild COVID-19 (dated by TCRdb to the early 2020s). Library preparation was by 5' RACE. Reads for this sample came from an Illumina NovaSeq 6000. TCRdb trimmed public reads at Q25 via fastp, called clones via MiXCR and kept in-frame beta chains. One record per CDR3 amino acid sequence lists the most common genes and DNA. The sample includes around 410,000 distinct CDR3 sequences, with roughly a quarter observed a single time. The ten largest clones capture around 13% of the sample. The sequencing sample was made of PBMCs or a T cell subset sorted from them (not recorded which). These receptors were obtained from an adult woman who had mild COVID-19 (a few samples of this study predate the infection). The sample titles of this study are shuffled in the database, so cell type and time point are left out; the donor was told from shared clones.

V gene TRBV5-5 combines with J gene TRBJ2-7; a weak D match, TRBD1 (5 bases). Germline-derived CDR1 and CDR2 are SGHKS and YYEKEE (reference sequence). The CDR3 consists of 13 residues. Trimming removed 2 bases from V and 2 bases from J, with 8 bases in between. The CDR3 region is CASSFSDTYEQYF. The CDR3 DNA reads as TGTGCCAGCAGCTTCTCGGACACCTACGAGCAGTACTTC.

This clonotype showed up just a few times. The chain has TRBV12-3 or TRBV12-4 and TRBJ2-1; 9 bases line up with TRBD2. Unmatched junction bases numbered 12, after V lost 3 bases and J lost 0 bases. The length of the CDR3 is 19 residues. CDR3 protein: CASSFREKISGGSYNEQFF. The CDR3 DNA reads as TGTGCCAGCAGTTTCAGAGAAAAAATTAGCGGGGGCTCCTACAATGAGCAGTTCTTC.

The V and J genes are TRBV19 and TRBJ2-7; D is possibly TRBD2 (5 bases). With 1 base removed from V and 4 bases from J, the gap between germline ends came to 8 bases. Germline assignment: CDR1 LNHDA and CDR2 SQIVND (reference sequence). This CDR3 is built from 13 residues. The CDR3 spells CASSIGESYEQYF. DNA for the CDR3: TGTGCCAGTAGTATAGGGGAGTCGTACGAGCAGTACTTC.

The chain uses TRBV5-1 and TRBJ1-2, with 7 bases identical to TRBD1. In germline, CDR1 is SGHRS, CDR2 YFSETQ. CDR3 length: 15 amino acids. The V gene end was trimmed by 4 bases and the J gene end by 6 bases; junction bases not matched to a gene: 12. The CDR3 bases are TGCGCCAGCAGCCGGGACAGCCCCAAAGTCGATGGCTACACCTTC. Protein product: CASSRDSPKVDGYTF.

The V call is TRBV5-1, the J call TRBJ1-2; no firm D call. Trimming cost V 7 bases and J 4 bases, with 17 bases left between them. Germline lookup yields CDR1 SGHRS and CDR2 YFSETQ. The CDR3 length is 14 residues. CDR3 amino acids: CASLPLGASYGYTF. For the CDR3, the DNA is TGCGCCAGCCTCCCCTTAGGCGCATCCTATGGCTACACCTTC.

This chain uses TRBV6-5 with TRBJ1-1, with D unclear. This CDR3 has 12 amino acids. Per germline, CDR1 MNHEY and CDR2 SVGAGI. V dropped 3 bases and J dropped 7 bases, with 9 bases sitting between them. The DNA of the CDR3 is TGTGCCAGCAGTTATTTCGGGAGTGAAGCTTTCTTT. This encodes CASSYFGSEAFF.

This clonotype was picked up a small number of times. The J gene is TRBJ2-7, the V gene TRBV4-3, with D possibly called TRBD1 or TRBD2 (5 bases each). The CDR3 extends over 16 amino acids. Trimming stripped 1 base from V and 0 bases from J, with 13 bases between. Germline values: CDR1 LGHNA, CDR2 YSLEER. In DNA, the CDR3 is TGCGCCAGCAGCCAAGGTGACGGGACGAGCTCCTACGAGCAGTACTTC. It is translated as CASSQGDGTSSYEQYF.

This clonotype was found a few times. The rearrangement uses TRBV19 and TRBJ1-1; D not certain. Germline assignment: CDR1 LNHDA and CDR2 SQIVND (reference sequence). This CDR3 has 13 residues. The V gene lost 3 bases and the J gene lost 1 base, with 6 bases spanning the gap. CDR3 residues: CASSMYPNTEAFF. In DNA, the CDR3 is TGTGCCAGTAGTATGTATCCGAACACTGAAGCTTTCTTT.

This clonotype was observed a handful of times. The CDR3 bases are TGTGCCAGCAGCTCTCCTTATAGCTCCTACGAGCAGTACTTC. This gives the protein CASSSPYSSYEQYF. The chain couples TRBV11-2 to TRBJ2-7; no reliable D call. V lost 4 bases to trimming and J lost 0 bases, with 10 bases between them. The CDR3 spans 14 residues. The germline gives CDR1 SGHAT, CDR2 FQNNGV. The variable domain in full, with the rest retrieved from reference TRBV11-2 and TRBJ2-7, is EAGVAQSPRYKIIEKRQSVAFWCNPISGHATLYWYQQILGQGPKLLIQFQNNGVVDDSQLPKDRFSAERLKGVDSTLKIQPAKLEDSAVYLCASSSPYSSYEQYFGPGTRLTVT.

By share, this clonotype counts as medium-sized. This chain's CDR3 is CASSLRREDEKLFF. In DNA form, the CDR3 reads TGTGCCAGCAGTCTCCGGAGGGAAGATGAAAAACTGTTTTTT. V gene TRBV7-9 combines with J gene TRBJ1-4; no reliable D call. With 6 bases removed from V and 6 bases from J, the gap between germline ends came to 14 bases. From germline, CDR1 is SEHNR and CDR2 FQNEAQ (reference sequence). CDR3 length: 14 amino acids. Combining the CDR3 with reference TRBV7-9 and TRBJ1-4 gives the whole variable domain DTGVSQNPRHKITKRGQNVTFRCDPISEHNRLYWYRQTLGQGPEFLTYFQNEAQLEKSRLLSDRFSAERPKGSFSTLEIQRTEQGDSAMYLCASSLRREDEKLFFGSGTQLSVL.

Only a few counts were recorded for this clonotype. The gene calls are TRBV19 and TRBJ2-7; D is uncertain. Germline CDR1 reads LNHDA; CDR2 reads SQIVND (reference sequence). The CDR3 extends over 15 amino acids. The V gene lost 6 bases and the J gene lost 2 bases, with 17 bases spanning the gap. CDR3: CASSPDHETAYEQYF. The CDR3 DNA sequence: TGTGCCAGTAGCCCCGACCACGAGACGGCCTACGAGCAGTACTTC.

V gene TRBV2 combines with J gene TRBJ2-1; 13 bases are a match to TRBD2. The CDR3 runs to 15 residues. Looked up from germline, CDR1 is SNHLY and CDR2 is FYNNEI. The J segment lost 7 bases and the V segment lost 6 bases, leaving 6 bases of the junction unmatched. In nucleotides, the CDR3 is TGTGCCAGCAGCGGACTAGCGGGAGACAATAATGAGCAGTTCTTC. Translation gives CASSGLAGDNNEQFF.

For this clonotype: A junction end diverges from the germline sequence, so it may reflect a read error. The V gene is TRBV20-1, the J gene TRBJ2-1; D might be TRBD1 (6 bases). The CDR3 runs to 14 residues. Germline V gene lookup returns CDR1 DFQATT and CDR2 SNEGSKA (reference sequence). In DNA, the CDR3 is TGCAGTGCTACCGGGACACGAAGTGACAAAGAGCAGTTCTTC. Encoded protein: CSATGTRSDKEQFF.

This clonotype was found many times. The rearrangement joins TRBV2 to TRBJ2-2; D unresolved. The V gene lost 1 base and the J gene lost 3 bases, with 3 bases spanning the gap. This CDR3 is built from 13 residues. Looked up from germline, CDR1 is SNHLY and CDR2 is FYNNEI. CDR3 amino acids: CASSEVDTGELFF. CDR3 coding DNA: TGTGCCAGCAGTGAAGTGGACACCGGGGAGCTGTTTTTT. Supplemented by reference TRBV2 and TRBJ2-2, the full variable domain reads EPEVTQTPSHQVTQMGQEVILRCVPISNHLYFYWYRQILGQKVEFLVSFYNNEISEKSEIFDDQFSVERPDGSNFTLKIRSTKLEDSAMYFCASSEVDTGELFFGEGSRLTVL.

V is TRBV20-1 and J is TRBJ1-1; TRBD1 agrees at 7 bases. The CDR3 runs 16 residues. V dropped 6 bases and J dropped 1; count of bases not matched to a gene: 14. CDR1 is DFQATT, CDR2 SNEGSKA, per germline (reference sequence). This chain's CDR3 is CSAVGLGTVGNTEAFF. The CDR3 region has the DNA TGCAGTGCCGTCGGGCTGGGGACAGTCGGGAACACTGAAGCTTTCTTT.

This clonotype came up a few times. The J gene is TRBJ2-2, the V gene TRBV5-5, with TRBD2 identical over 9 bases. J was trimmed by 7 bases and V by 0 bases; bases with no gene match: 4. Germline V gene sequence: CDR1 SGHKS, CDR2 YYEKEE (reference sequence). This CDR3 region has 15 residues. CDR3 region: CASSLAVAGVGELFF. The CDR3 bases are TGTGCCAGCAGCTTGGCGGTAGCGGGAGTCGGGGAGCTGTTTTTT.

In this sample, this clonotype turned up a few times. J is TRBJ2-7 and V is TRBV29-1, with D hard to call. V lost 0 bases and J 2 bases, leaving 11 bases between the germline ends. The CDR3 is made up of 14 amino acids. In germline, CDR1 is SQVTM, CDR2 ANQGSEA. The CDR3 sequence: CSVEDRHITYEQYF. The CDR3 bases are TGCAGCGTTGAAGATCGCCACATAACCTACGAGCAGTACTTC.

The chain joins TRBV15 to TRBJ2-7; no reliable D call. Germline CDR1 is LNHNV and CDR2 is YYDKDF (reference sequence). The CDR3 is 15 residues long. V dropped 3 bases and J dropped 2 bases, with 14 bases sitting between them. The CDR3 sequence: CATSRGLDSAYEQYF. The DNA for the CDR3 is TGTGCCACCAGCAGGGGCTTAGACTCGGCCTACGAGCAGTACTTC.

This clonotype was seen more than once but under ten times. This chain links TRBV7-2 with TRBJ2-7, with D maybe TRBD1 (6 bases). CDR1 and CDR2 from the germline V gene are SGHTA and FQGNSA. Trimming removed 4 bases from V and 6 bases from J, with 10 bases in between. The CDR3 is 12 residues long. DNA of the CDR3: TGTGCCAGCAGCTCAACAGGGACCGAGCAGTACTTC. This gives the protein CASSSTGTEQYF.

The J gene is TRBJ2-7, the V gene TRBV6-5; perhaps TRBD1 as D (5 bases). Looked up from germline, CDR1 is MNHEY and CDR2 is SVGAGI. The V gene lost 2 bases and the J gene lost 2 bases, with 16 bases spanning the gap. This CDR3 has 16 residues. The CDR3 protein is CASSYGAPRPTYEQYF. The CDR3 DNA reads TGTGCCAGCAGTTACGGGGCACCCCGGCCGACCTACGAGCAGTACTTC.

Only a few counts were recorded for this clonotype. The chain is built from TRBV27 and TRBJ1-1; tentative D call: TRBD1 (6 bases). The CDR3 loop spans 14 amino acids. Per germline, CDR1 MNHEY and CDR2 SMNVEV (reference sequence). V lost 8 bases, J lost 5 bases, and 18 bases lay in between. In DNA form, the CDR3 reads TGTGCCAGCTCCACAGGGTTTATAAGGACTGAAGCTTTCTTT. The encoded protein is CASSTGFIRTEAFF.

This clonotype was observed a handful of times. The chain links TRBV6-5 to TRBJ2-7, with TRBD2 identical over 10 bases. CDR1 and CDR2 from the germline V gene are MNHEY and SVGAGI. V shed 5 bases and J 2 bases; nucleotides not matched to a gene: 9. The CDR3 covers 16 residues. CDR3 nucleotides: TGTGCCAGCAGTCCCGCCGGACTAGCGGCGACCTACGAGCAGTACTTC. Encoded protein: CASSPAGLAATYEQYF.

The CDR3 loop reads CASSLAFGGEQYF. CDR3 nucleotides: TGTGCCAGCAGCTTAGCGTTTGGGGGCGAGCAGTACTTC. The chain is built from TRBV7-6 and TRBJ2-7; D is perhaps TRBD1 or TRBD2 (5 bases each). With 0 bases removed from V and 6 bases from J, the gap between germline ends came to 9 bases. Germline CDR1 reads SGHVS; CDR2 reads FNYEAQ. This CDR3 spans 13 amino acids.